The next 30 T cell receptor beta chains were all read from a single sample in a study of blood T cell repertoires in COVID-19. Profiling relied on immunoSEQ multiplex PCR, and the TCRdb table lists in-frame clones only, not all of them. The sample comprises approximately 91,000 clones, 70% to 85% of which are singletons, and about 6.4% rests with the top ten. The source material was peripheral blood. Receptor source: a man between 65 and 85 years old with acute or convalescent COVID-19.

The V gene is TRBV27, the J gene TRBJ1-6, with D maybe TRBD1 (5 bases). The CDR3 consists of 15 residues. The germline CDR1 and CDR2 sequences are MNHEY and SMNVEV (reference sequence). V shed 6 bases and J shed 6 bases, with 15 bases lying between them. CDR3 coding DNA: TGTGCCAGCAGCTCGACAGTGGTCCCTAATTCACCCCTCCACTTT. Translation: CASSSTVVPNSPLHF.

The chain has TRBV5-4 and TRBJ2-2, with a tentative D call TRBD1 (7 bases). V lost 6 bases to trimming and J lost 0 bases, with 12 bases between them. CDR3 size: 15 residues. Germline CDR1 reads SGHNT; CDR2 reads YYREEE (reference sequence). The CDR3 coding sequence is TGTGCCAGCACCCGGGGGACAGCGAACACCGGGGAGCTGTTTTTT. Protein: CASTRGTANTGELFF.

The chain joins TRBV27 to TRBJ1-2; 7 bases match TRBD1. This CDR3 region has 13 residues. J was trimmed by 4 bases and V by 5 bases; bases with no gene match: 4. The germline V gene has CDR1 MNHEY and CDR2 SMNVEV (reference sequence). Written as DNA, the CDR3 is TGTGCCAGCAGTCCTCAGGGGGTCTATGGCTACACCTTC. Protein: CASSPQGVYGYTF.

DNA of the CDR3: TGTGCCAGCAGCTCGGGATTAAAAGAGACCCAGTACTTC. Translation gives CASSSGLKETQYF. The V call is TRBV7-2, the J call TRBJ2-5; maybe TRBD2 (5 bases). CDR1 SGHTA and CDR2 FQGNSA come from the germline V gene. The CDR3 runs to 13 residues. Trimming removed 4 bases at V and 3 bases at J, with 9 bases between.

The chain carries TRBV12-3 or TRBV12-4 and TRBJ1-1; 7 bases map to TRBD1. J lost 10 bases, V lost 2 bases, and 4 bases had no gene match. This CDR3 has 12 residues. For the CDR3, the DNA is TGTGCCAGCAGTTTAATTAGACAGGGAGCTTTCTTT. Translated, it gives CASSLIRQGAFF.

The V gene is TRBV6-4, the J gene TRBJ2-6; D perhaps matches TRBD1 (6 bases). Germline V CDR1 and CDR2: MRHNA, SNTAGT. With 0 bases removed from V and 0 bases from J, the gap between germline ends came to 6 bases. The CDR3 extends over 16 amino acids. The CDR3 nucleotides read TGTGCCAGCAGTGACTCAGGGGGCTCTGGGGCCAACGTCCTGACTTTC. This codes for CASSDSGGSGANVLTF.

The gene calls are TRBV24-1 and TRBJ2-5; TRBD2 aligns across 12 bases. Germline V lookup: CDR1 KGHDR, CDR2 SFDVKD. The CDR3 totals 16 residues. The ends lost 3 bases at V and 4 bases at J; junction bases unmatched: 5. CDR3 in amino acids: CATSDASTSGGETQYF. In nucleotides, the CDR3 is TGTGCCACCAGTGATGCCTCGACTAGCGGGGGAGAGACCCAGTACTTC.

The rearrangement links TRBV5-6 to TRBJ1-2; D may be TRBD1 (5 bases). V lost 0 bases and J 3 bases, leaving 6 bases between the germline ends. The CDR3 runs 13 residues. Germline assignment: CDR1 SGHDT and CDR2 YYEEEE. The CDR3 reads CASSLGRDYGYTF. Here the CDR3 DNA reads TGTGCCAGCAGCTTGGGCAGGGACTATGGCTACACCTTC.

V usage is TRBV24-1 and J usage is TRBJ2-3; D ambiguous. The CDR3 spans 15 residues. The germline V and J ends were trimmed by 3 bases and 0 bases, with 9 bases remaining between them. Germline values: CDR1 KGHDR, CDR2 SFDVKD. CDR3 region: CATSDLHTSTDTQYF. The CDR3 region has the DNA TGTGCCACCAGTGATCTCCATACTAGCACAGATACGCAGTATTTT.

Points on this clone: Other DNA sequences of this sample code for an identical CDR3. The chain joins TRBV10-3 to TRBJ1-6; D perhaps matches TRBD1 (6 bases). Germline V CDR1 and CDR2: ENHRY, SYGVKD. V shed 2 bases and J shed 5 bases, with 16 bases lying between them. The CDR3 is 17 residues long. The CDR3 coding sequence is TGTGCCATCAGTGAGACATCCAGGGGAAACAATAATTCACCCCTCCACTTT. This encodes CAISETSRGNNNSPLHF.

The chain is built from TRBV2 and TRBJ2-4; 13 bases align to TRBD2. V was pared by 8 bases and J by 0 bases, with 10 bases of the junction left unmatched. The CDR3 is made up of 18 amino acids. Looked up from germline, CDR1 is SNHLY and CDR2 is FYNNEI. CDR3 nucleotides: TGTGCCAGCGGGGCCGTGGGACTAGCGGGACTAGCCAAAAACATTCAGTACTTC. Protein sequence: CASGAVGLAGLAKNIQYF.

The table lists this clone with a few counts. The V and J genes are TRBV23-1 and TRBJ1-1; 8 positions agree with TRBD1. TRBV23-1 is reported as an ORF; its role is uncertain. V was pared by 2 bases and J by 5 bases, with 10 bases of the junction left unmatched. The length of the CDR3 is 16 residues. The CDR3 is CASSQRCRDRKTEAFF. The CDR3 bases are TGCGCCAGCAGTCAACGCTGTCGGGACAGGAAAACTGAAGCTTTCTTT.

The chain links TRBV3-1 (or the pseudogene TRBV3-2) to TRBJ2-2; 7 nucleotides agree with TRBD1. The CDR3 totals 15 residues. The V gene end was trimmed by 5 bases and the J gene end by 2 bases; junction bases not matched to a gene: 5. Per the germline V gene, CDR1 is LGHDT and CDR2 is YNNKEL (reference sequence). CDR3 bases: TGTGCCAGCAGCACTGGGACAGCAAACACCGGGGAGCTGTTTTTT. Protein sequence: CASSTGTANTGELFF.

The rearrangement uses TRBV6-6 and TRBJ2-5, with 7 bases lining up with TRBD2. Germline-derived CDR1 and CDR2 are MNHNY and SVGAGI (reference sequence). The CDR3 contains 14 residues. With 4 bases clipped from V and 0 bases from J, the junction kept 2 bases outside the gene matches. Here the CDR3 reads CASSWRGNQETQYF. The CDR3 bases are TGTGCCAGCAGTTGGCGGGGGAACCAAGAGACCCAGTACTTC.

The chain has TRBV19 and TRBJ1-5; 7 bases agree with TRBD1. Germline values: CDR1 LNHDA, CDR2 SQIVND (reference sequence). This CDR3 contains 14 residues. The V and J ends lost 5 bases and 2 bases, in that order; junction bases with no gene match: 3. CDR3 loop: CASSGGTGNQPQHF. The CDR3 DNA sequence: TGTGCCAGTAGTGGCGGGACAGGCAATCAGCCCCAGCATTTT.

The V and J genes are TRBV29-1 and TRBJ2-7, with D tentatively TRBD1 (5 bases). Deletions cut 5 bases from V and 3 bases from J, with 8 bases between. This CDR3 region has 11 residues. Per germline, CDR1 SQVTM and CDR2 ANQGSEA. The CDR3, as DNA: TGCAGCGTTACGACAGACTACGAGCAGTACTTC. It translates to CSVTTDYEQYF.

The CDR3 DNA reads as TGTGCCAGCAGCTACAGGGGCCTCAATGAGCAGTTCTTC. Translating it yields CASSYRGLNEQFF. The chain uses TRBV9 and TRBJ2-1; 7 positions agree with TRBD1. This CDR3 has 13 residues. Germline values: CDR1 SGDLS, CDR2 YYNGEE. V lost 4 bases, J lost 6 bases, and 4 bases stayed unmatched.

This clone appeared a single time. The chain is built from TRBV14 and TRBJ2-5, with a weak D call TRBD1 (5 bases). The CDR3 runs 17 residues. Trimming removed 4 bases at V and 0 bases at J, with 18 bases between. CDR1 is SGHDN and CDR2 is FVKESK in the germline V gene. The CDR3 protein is CASSPLIDSTYQETQYF. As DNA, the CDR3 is TGTGCCAGCAGCCCCTTAATAGACAGTACCTACCAAGAGACCCAGTACTTC. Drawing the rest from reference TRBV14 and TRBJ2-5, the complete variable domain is EAGVTQFPSHSVIEKGQTVTLRCDPISGHDNLYWYRRVMGKEIKFLLHFVKESKQDESGMPNNRFLAERTGGTYSTLKVQPAELEDSGVYFCASSPLIDSTYQETQYFGPGTRLLVL.

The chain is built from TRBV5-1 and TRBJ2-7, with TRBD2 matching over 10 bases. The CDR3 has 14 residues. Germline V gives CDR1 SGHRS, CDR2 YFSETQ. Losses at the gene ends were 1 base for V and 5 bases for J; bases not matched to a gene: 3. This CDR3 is CASSLPSGRDEQYF. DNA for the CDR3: TGCGCCAGCAGCTTGCCTAGCGGGAGAGACGAGCAGTACTTC.

The chain's CDR3 is CASSIVRGNQPQHF. CDR3 DNA: TGTGCCAGTAGTATAGTACGGGGAAATCAGCCCCAGCATTTT. The chain carries TRBV19 and TRBJ1-5; no firm D call. The germline V gene encodes CDR1 LNHDA and CDR2 SQIVND (reference sequence). The CDR3 has 14 amino acids. Trimming stripped 1 base from V and 4 bases from J, with 8 bases between.

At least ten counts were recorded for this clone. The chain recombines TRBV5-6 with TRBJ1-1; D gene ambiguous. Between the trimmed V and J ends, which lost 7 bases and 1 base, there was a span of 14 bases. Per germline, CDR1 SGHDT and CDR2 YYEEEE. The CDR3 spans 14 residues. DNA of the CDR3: TGTGCCAGCTTTCAACAGAGCTCGAACACTGAAGCTTTCTTT. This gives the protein CASFQQSSNTEAFF.

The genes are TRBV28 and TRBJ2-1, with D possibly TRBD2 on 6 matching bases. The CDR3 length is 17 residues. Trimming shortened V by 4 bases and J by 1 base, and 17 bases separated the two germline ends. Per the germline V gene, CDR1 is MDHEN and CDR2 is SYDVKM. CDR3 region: CASSSTGTSWSYNEQFF. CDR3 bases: TGTGCCAGCAGTTCCACCGGTACTAGCTGGTCCTACAATGAGCAGTTCTTC.

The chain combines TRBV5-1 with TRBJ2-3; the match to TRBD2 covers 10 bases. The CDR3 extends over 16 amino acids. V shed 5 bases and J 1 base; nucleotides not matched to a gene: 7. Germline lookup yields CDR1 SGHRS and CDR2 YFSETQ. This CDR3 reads CASSRIAGGGTDTQYF. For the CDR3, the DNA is TGCGCCAGCAGTCGGATAGCGGGGGGTGGCACAGATACGCAGTATTTT.

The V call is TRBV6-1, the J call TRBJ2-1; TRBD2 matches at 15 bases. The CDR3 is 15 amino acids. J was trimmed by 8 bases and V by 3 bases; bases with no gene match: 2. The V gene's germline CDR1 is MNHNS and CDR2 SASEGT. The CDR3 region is CASSEGLAGGYEQFF. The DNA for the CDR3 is TGTGCCAGCAGTGAGGGACTAGCGGGAGGCTATGAGCAGTTCTTC.

As DNA, the CDR3 is TGTGCCAGCAGCTATACGACAGCAAGTTCCTCGAATGAGCAGTTCTTC. Translation gives CASSYTTASSSNEQFF. The rearrangement links TRBV7-9 to TRBJ2-1; D is perhaps TRBD1 (5 bases). Germline CDR1 SEHNR, CDR2 FQNEAQ (reference sequence). V dropped 4 bases and J dropped 7 bases, with 20 bases sitting between them. CDR3 length: 16 amino acids. Full variable domain (rest looked up from reference TRBV7-9 and TRBJ2-1): DTGVSQNPRHKITKRGQNVTFRCDPISEHNRLYWYRQTLGQGPEFLTYFQNEAQLEKSRLLSDRFSAERPKGSFSTLEIQRTEQGDSAMYLCASSYTTASSSNEQFFGPGTRLTVL.

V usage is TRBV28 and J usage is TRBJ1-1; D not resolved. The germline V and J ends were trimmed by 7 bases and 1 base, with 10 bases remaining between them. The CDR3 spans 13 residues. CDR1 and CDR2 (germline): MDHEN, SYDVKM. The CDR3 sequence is CASIQGGNTEAFF. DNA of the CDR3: TGTGCCAGCATACAAGGAGGGAACACTGAAGCTTTCTTT.

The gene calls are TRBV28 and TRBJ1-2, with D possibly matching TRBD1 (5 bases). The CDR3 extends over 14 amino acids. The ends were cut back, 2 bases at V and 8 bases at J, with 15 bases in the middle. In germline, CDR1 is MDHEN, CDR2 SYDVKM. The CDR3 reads CASSLPGGLLGYTF. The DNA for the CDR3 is TGTGCCAGCAGTTTACCCGGGGGGTTGTTAGGCTACACCTTC.

The CDR3 is CASGADNYGYTF. CDR3 bases: TGTGCCAGCGGCGCGGATAACTATGGCTACACCTTC. J is TRBJ1-2 and V is TRBV7-9; no reliable D call. The CDR3 has 12 amino acids. V gave up 8 bases and J gave up 1 base, with 8 bases separating them. The germline V gene has CDR1 SEHNR and CDR2 FQNEAQ (reference sequence).

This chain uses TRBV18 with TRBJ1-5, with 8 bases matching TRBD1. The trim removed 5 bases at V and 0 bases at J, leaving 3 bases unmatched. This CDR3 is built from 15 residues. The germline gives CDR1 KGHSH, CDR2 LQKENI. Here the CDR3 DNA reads TGTGCCAGCTCAGATACAGGGGGTAGCAATCAGCCCCAGCATTTT. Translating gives CASSDTGGSNQPQHF. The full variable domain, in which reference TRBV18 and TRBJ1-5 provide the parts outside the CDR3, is NAGVMQNPRHLVRRRGQEARLRCSPMKGHSHVYWYRQLPEEGLKFMVYLQKENIIDESGMPKERFSAEFPKEGPSILRIQQVVRGDSAAYFCASSDTGGSNQPQHFGDGTRLSIL.

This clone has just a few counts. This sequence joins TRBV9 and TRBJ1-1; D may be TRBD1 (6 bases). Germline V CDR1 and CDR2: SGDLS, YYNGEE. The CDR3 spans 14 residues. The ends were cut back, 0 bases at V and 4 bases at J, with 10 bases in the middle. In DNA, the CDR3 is TGTGCCAGCAGCGTAGATATGGGGGCCACTGAAGCTTTCTTT. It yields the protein CASSVDMGATEAFF.